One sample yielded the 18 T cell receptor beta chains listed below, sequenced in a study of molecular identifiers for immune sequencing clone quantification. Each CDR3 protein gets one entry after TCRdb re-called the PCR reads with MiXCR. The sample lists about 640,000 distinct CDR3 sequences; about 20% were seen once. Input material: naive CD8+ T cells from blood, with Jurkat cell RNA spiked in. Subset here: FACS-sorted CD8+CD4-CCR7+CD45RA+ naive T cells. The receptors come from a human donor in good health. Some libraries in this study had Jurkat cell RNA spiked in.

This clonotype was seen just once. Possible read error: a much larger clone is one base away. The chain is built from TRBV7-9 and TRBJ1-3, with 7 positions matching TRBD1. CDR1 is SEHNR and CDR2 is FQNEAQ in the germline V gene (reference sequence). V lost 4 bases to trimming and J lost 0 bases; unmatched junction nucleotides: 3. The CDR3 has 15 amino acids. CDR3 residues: CASSSGGRSGNTIYF. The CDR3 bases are TGTGCCAGCAGCTCAGGGGGACGCTCTGGAAACACCATATATTTT.

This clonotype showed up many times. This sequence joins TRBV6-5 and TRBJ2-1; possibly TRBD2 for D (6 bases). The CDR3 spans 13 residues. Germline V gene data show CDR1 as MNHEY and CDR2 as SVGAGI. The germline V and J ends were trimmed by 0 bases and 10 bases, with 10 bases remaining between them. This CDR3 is CASSYSAGFEQFF. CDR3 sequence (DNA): TGTGCCAGCAGTTACTCGGCGGGGTTCGAGCAGTTCTTC.

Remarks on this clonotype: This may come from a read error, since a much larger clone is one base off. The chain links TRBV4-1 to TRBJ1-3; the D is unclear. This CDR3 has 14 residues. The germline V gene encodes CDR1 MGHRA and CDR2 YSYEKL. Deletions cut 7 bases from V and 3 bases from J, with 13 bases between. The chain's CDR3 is CASNFIERGNTIYF. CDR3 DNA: TGCGCCAGCAACTTTATTGAACGTGGAAACACCATATATTTT.

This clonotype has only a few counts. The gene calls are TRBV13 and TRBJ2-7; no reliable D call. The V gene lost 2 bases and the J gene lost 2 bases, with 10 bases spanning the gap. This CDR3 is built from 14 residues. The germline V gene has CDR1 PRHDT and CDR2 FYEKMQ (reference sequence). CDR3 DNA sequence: TGTGCCAGCAGCTTAATACACGGCCCCTACGAGCAGTACTTC. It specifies CASSLIHGPYEQYF.

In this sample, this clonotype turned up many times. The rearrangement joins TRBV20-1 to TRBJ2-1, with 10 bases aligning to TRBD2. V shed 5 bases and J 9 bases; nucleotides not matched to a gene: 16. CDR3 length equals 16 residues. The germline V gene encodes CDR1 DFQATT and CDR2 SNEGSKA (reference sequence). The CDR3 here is CSAPHSGGTIYGEQFF. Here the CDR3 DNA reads TGCAGTGCTCCCCATAGCGGGGGGACAATTTACGGTGAGCAGTTCTTC.

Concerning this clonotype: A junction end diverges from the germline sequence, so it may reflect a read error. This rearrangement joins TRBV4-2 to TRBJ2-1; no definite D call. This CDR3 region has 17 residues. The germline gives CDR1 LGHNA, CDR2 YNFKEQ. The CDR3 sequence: CASSQPGSRLESNEQLF. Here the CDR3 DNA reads TGTGCCAGCAGCCAACCGGGCAGCCGGCTGGAATCCAATGAGCAGCTCTTC.

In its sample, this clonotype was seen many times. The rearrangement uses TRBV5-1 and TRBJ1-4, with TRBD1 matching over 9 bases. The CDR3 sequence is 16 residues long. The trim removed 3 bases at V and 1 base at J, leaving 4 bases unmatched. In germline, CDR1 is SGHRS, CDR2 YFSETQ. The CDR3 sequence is CASSWGQGGTNEKLFF. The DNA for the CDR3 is TGCGCCAGCAGCTGGGGACAGGGAGGAACTAATGAAAAACTGTTTTTT.

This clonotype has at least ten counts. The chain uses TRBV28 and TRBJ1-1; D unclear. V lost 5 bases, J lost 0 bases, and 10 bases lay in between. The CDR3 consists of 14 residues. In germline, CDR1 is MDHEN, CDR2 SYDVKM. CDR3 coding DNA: TGTGCCAGCAGTCCTGACATCTTGAACACTGAAGCTTTCTTT. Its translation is CASSPDILNTEAFF.

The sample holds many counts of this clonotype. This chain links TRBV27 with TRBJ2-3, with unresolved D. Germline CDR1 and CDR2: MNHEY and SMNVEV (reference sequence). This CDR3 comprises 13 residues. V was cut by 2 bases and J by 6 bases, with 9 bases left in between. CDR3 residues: CASSLRVSDTQYF. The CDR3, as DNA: TGTGCCAGCAGTTTAAGGGTTTCGGATACGCAGTATTTT.

CDR3 bases: TGTGCCACCAGCAGCAGGGTTAATCTGTACGAGCAGTACTTC. Amino acids: CATSSRVNLYEQYF. The chain has TRBV15 and TRBJ2-7; possible D gene TRBD1, 5 bases. The V gene's germline CDR1 is LNHNV and CDR2 YYDKDF (reference sequence). The ends were cut back, 3 bases at V and 4 bases at J, with 13 bases in the middle. The length of the CDR3 is 14 residues.

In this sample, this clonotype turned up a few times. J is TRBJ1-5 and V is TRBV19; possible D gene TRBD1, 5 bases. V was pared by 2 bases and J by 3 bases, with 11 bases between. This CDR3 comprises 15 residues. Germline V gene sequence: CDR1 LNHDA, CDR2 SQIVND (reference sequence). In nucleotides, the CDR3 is TGTGCCAGTAGTATAACAGGCCAACTCAATCAGCCCCAGCATTTT. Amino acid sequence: CASSITGQLNQPQHF.

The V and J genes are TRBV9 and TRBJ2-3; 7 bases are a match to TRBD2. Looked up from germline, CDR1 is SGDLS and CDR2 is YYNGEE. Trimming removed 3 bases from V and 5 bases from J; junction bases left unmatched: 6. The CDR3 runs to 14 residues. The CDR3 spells CASSAGRGEDTQYF. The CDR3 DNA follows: TGTGCCAGCAGCGCTGGTCGGGGGGAAGATACGCAGTATTTT.

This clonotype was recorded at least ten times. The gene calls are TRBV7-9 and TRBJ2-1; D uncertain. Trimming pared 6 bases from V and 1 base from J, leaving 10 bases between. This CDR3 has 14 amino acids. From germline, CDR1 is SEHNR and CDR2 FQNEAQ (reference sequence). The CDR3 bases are TGTGCCAGCAGGACGCGGTCATCCTACAATGAGCAGTTCTTC. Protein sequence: CASRTRSSYNEQFF.

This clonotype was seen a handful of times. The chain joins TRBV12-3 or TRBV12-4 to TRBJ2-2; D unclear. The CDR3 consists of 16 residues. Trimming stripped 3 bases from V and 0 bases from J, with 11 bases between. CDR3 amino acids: CASSFWTVPNTGELFF. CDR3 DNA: TGTGCCAGCAGTTTTTGGACCGTGCCGAACACCGGGGAGCTGTTTTTT.

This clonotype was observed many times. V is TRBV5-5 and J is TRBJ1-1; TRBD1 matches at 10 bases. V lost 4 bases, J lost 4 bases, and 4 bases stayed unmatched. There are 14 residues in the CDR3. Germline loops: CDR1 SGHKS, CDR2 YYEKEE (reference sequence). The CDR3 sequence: CASSPDRGSTEAFF. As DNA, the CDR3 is TGTGCCAGCAGCCCGGACAGGGGGAGCACTGAAGCTTTCTTT.

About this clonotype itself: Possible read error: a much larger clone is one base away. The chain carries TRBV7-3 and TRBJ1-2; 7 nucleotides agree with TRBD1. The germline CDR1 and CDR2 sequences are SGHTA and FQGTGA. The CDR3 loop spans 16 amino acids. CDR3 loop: CASSPGTAISNYGHTF. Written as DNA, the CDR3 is TGTGCCAGCAGCCCAGGGACAGCAATTTCAAACTATGGCCACACCTTC.

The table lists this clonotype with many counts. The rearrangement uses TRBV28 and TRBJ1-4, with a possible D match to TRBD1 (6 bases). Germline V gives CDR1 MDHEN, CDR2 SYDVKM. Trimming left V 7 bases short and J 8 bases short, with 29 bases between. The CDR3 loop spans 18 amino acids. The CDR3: CASNKAGTKLGVNEKLFF. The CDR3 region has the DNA TGTGCCAGCAATAAGGCCGGGACAAAGCTTGGGGTAAACGAAAAACTGTTTTTT.

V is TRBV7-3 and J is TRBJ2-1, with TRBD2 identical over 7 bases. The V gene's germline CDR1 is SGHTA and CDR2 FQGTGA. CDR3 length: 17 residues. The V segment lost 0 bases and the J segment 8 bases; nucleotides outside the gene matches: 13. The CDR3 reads CASSLTLGAGWGDEQFF. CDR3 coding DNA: TGTGCCAGCAGCTTAACGCTCGGAGCGGGATGGGGCGATGAGCAGTTCTTC. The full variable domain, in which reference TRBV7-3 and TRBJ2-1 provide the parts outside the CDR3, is GAGVSQTPSNKVTEKGKYVELRCDPISGHTALYWYRQSLGQGPEFLIYFQGTGAADDSGLPNDRFFAVRPEGSVSTLKIQRTERGDSAVYLCASSLTLGAGWGDEQFFGPGTRLTVL.